This is a list of T cell receptor beta chains from one sample in a study of T cells after somatic rescue of genetic block. TCRdb's copy holds only in-frame clones and misses some; the assay was immunoSEQ multiplex PCR. Here the sample spans 88,000 or so clones, approximately 90% being singletons. The specimen sequenced was peripheral blood mononuclear cells (PBMCs). The receptors derive from a woman between 18 and 30 years old. CDR3s include the opening cysteine and the closing phenylalanine or tryptophan. The D gene is left open where the match is weak. Expanded clones get a size class; other rows say once, few or many, or leave the size out.

v_call: TRBV28
j_call: TRBJ2-7
d_call: NA
clone_size: NA
cdr3_aa: CASSSPLAYEQYF
cdr3_nt: TGTGCCAGCAGTTCGCCTTTAGCCTACGAGCAGTACTTC

v_call: TRBV6-6
j_call: TRBJ1-5
d_call: TRBD1
clone_size: NA
cdr3_aa: CASSGGLAGGGQPQHF
cdr3_nt: TGTGCCAGCAGTGGGGGTCTGGCAGGGGGTGGACAGCCCCAGCATTTT

v_call: TRBV2
j_call: TRBJ2-3
d_call: TRBD2
clone_size: NA
cdr3_aa: CARGVIAGGPDTDTQYF
cdr3_nt: TGTGCCAGAGGGGTAATAGCGGGAGGGCCAGACACAGATACGCAGTATTTT

v_call: TRBV30
j_call: TRBJ1-2
d_call: NA
clone_size: few
cdr3_aa: CAREGADYGYTF
cdr3_nt: TGTGCCCGTGAAGGGGCGGACTATGGCTACACCTTC

v_call: TRBV28
j_call: TRBJ1-1
d_call: NA
clone_size: NA
cdr3_aa: CASSFPSDGNTEAFF
cdr3_nt: TGTGCCAGCAGTTTCCCATCGGACGGGAACACTGAAGCTTTCTTT

v_call: TRBV2
j_call: TRBJ2-7
d_call: NA
clone_size: NA
cdr3_aa: CASSERRRTSYEQYF
cdr3_nt: TGTGCCAGCAGTGAACGTAGGAGGACCTCCTACGAGCAGTACTTC

v_call: TRBV28
j_call: TRBJ2-1
d_call: NA
clone_size: NA
cdr3_aa: CASSARGASYNEQFF
cdr3_nt: TGTGCCAGCAGCGCCCGGGGCGCCTCCTACAATGAGCAGTTCTTC

v_call: TRBV30
j_call: TRBJ2-5
d_call: TRBD2
clone_size: NA
cdr3_aa: CAWRATPGLGQETQYF
cdr3_nt: TGTGCCTGGAGAGCGACCCCGGGACTAGGGCAAGAGACCCAGTACTTC

v_call: TRBV19
j_call: TRBJ2-7
d_call: NA
clone_size: NA
cdr3_aa: CASSIGGRYAYEQYF
cdr3_nt: TGTGCCAGTAGTATTGGGGGACGGTACGCCTACGAGCAGTACTTC

v_call: TRBV19
j_call: TRBJ1-1
d_call: NA
clone_size: NA
cdr3_aa: CASRLDRLNTEAFF
cdr3_nt: TGTGCCAGTAGGCTGGACAGACTAAACACTGAAGCTTTCTTT

v_call: TRBV7-8
j_call: TRBJ2-7
d_call: NA
clone_size: NA
cdr3_aa: CASSGRVYEQYF
cdr3_nt: TGTGCCAGCAGCGGCAGGGTTTACGAGCAGTACTTC

v_call: TRBV4-1
j_call: TRBJ1-4
d_call: NA
clone_size: NA
cdr3_aa: CASSQAWGEKLFF
cdr3_nt: TGCGCCAGCAGCCAAGCCTGGGGTGAAAAACTGTTTTTT

v_call: TRBV6-4
j_call: TRBJ2-1
d_call: TRBD2
clone_size: NA
cdr3_aa: CASSDSAGTNNEQFF
cdr3_nt: TGTGCCAGCAGTGACTCGGCGGGGACTAACAATGAGCAGTTCTTC

v_call: TRBV7-3
j_call: TRBJ2-6
d_call: NA
clone_size: NA
cdr3_aa: CASSLLSAGSGANVLTF
cdr3_nt: TGTGCCAGCAGCTTATTATCGGCGGGCTCTGGGGCCAACGTCCTGACTTTC

v_call: TRBV11-3
j_call: TRBJ1-1
d_call: NA
clone_size: NA
cdr3_aa: CASSLGGRLENTEAFF
cdr3_nt: TGTGCCAGCAGCTTAGGGGGGAGACTAGAAAACACTGAAGCTTTCTTT

v_call: TRBV30
j_call: TRBJ1-1
d_call: NA
clone_size: NA
cdr3_aa: CAWSVRASRDTEAFF
cdr3_nt: TGTGCCTGGAGTGTACGGGCCAGCCGAGACACTGAAGCTTTCTTT

v_call: TRBV27
j_call: TRBJ1-2
d_call: TRBD1
clone_size: NA
cdr3_aa: CASNPTGANYGYTF
cdr3_nt: TGTGCCAGCAATCCGACAGGGGCTAACTATGGCTACACCTTC

v_call: TRBV5-1
j_call: TRBJ2-1
d_call: NA
clone_size: NA
cdr3_aa: CASSEGRYNEQFF
cdr3_nt: TGCGCCAGCAGCGAGGGACGGTACAATGAGCAGTTCTTC

v_call: TRBV7-9
j_call: TRBJ2-7
d_call: TRBD1
clone_size: NA
cdr3_aa: CASSSPSLRGFYEQYF
cdr3_nt: TGTGCCAGCAGCTCACCGTCTCTCAGGGGGTTCTACGAGCAGTACTTC

v_call: TRBV19
j_call: TRBJ1-1
d_call: NA
clone_size: few
cdr3_aa: CASRWDTEAFF
cdr3_nt: TGTGCCAGCCGATGGGACACTGAAGCTTTCTTT

v_call: TRBV10-3
j_call: TRBJ2-1
d_call: TRBD2
clone_size: NA
cdr3_aa: CAISSRGGADVYNEQFF
cdr3_nt: TGTGCCATCAGTAGCCGGGGGGGAGCCGACGTCTACAATGAGCAGTTCTTC

v_call: TRBV18
j_call: TRBJ2-2
d_call: NA
clone_size: NA
cdr3_aa: CASSPLDWGGELFF
cdr3_nt: TGTGCCAGCTCGCCACTGGACTGGGGCGGGGAGCTGTTTTTT

v_call: TRBV4-1
j_call: TRBJ2-2
d_call: TRBD2
clone_size: NA
cdr3_aa: CASSLQRERNTGELFF
cdr3_nt: TGCGCCAGCAGCCTTCAGCGGGAGAGGAACACCGGGGAGCTGTTTTTT

v_call: TRBV9
j_call: TRBJ2-2
d_call: NA
clone_size: NA
cdr3_aa: CASSVIGTGPTGELFF
cdr3_nt: TGTGCCAGCAGCGTAATAGGTACAGGGCCCACCGGGGAGCTGTTTTTT

v_call: TRBV30
j_call: TRBJ2-3
d_call: NA
clone_size: NA
cdr3_aa: CAWSRGRRGDTQYF
cdr3_nt: TGTGCCTGGAGCCGAGGCCGGAGGGGGGATACGCAGTATTTT

v_call: TRBV28
j_call: TRBJ2-6
d_call: NA
clone_size: NA
cdr3_aa: CASSPEQGLDLGLRGAGANVLTF
cdr3_nt: TGTGCCAGCAGCCCGGAACAGGGTCTAGATCTGGGCCTCAGGGGTGCTGGGGCCAACGTCCTGACTTTC

v_call: TRBV30
j_call: TRBJ1-1
d_call: NA
clone_size: many
cdr3_aa: CAWRVIRVTEAFF
cdr3_nt: TGTGCCTGGAGGGTGATTCGCGTCACTGAAGCTTTCTTT

v_call: TRBV7-9
j_call: TRBJ1-2
d_call: NA
clone_size: NA
cdr3_aa: CASSFKGSLFGYTF
cdr3_nt: TGTGCCAGCAGCTTTAAGGGCTCCCTATTTGGCTACACCTTC

v_call: TRBV5-1
j_call: TRBJ2-1
d_call: NA
clone_size: NA
cdr3_aa: CASSFETYNEQFF
cdr3_nt: TGCGCCAGCAGCTTTGAGACTTACAATGAGCAGTTCTTC

v_call: TRBV14
j_call: TRBJ2-1
d_call: NA
clone_size: NA
cdr3_aa: CASSLWGNEQFF
cdr3_nt: TGTGCCAGCAGCCTATGGGGGAATGAGCAGTTCTTC

v_call: TRBV29-1
j_call: TRBJ2-2
d_call: TRBD2
clone_size: NA
cdr3_aa: CSVVTSGTYTGELFF
cdr3_nt: TGCAGCGTTGTGACTAGCGGGACCTACACCGGGGAGCTGTTTTTT

v_call: TRBV28
j_call: TRBJ2-7
d_call: NA
clone_size: NA
cdr3_aa: CASSLLRSGAFYEQYF
cdr3_nt: TGTGCCAGCAGTCTCCTTAGGTCCGGGGCGTTCTACGAGCAGTACTTC

v_call: TRBV5-4
j_call: TRBJ1-1
d_call: NA
clone_size: few
cdr3_aa: CASSFGSGRDTEAFF
cdr3_nt: TGTGCCAGCAGCTTCGGCAGTGGCCGGGACACTGAAGCTTTCTTT

v_call: TRBV5-1
j_call: TRBJ1-4
d_call: TRBD1
clone_size: NA
cdr3_aa: CASSWTGSKDEKLFF
cdr3_nt: TGCGCCAGCAGCTGGACAGGGAGTAAGGATGAAAAACTGTTTTTT

v_call: TRBV27
j_call: TRBJ2-7
d_call: TRBD2
clone_size: NA
cdr3_aa: CASRPLAVGSYEQYF
cdr3_nt: TGTGCCAGCAGACCTCTAGCGGTGGGATCCTACGAGCAGTACTTC

v_call: TRBV5-4
j_call: TRBJ2-2
d_call: TRBD1
clone_size: NA
cdr3_aa: CASSGQGAGELFF
cdr3_nt: TGTGCCAGCAGCGGACAGGGGGCCGGGGAGCTGTTTTTT

v_call: TRBV29-1
j_call: TRBJ1-1
d_call: NA
clone_size: NA
cdr3_aa: CSSRAGAGAFF
cdr3_nt: TGCAGCTCCCGCGCCGGAGCGGGAGCTTTCTTT

v_call: TRBV6-5
j_call: TRBJ1-2
d_call: NA
clone_size: NA
cdr3_aa: CASSYLGPIYEDGYTF
cdr3_nt: TGTGCCAGCAGTTACCTCGGACCCATCTACGAGGATGGCTACACCTTC

v_call: TRBV2
j_call: TRBJ1-1
d_call: NA
clone_size: few
cdr3_aa: CASLNTEAFF
cdr3_nt: TGTGCCAGTCTGAACACTGAAGCTTTCTTT

v_call: TRBV28
j_call: TRBJ2-5
d_call: NA
clone_size: NA
cdr3_aa: CASSLRGAVRETQYF
cdr3_nt: TGTGCCAGCAGTTTAAGGGGGGCGGTTAGAGAGACCCAGTACTTC

v_call: TRBV9
j_call: TRBJ1-1
d_call: NA
clone_size: NA
cdr3_aa: CASSGGTLNTEAFF
cdr3_nt: TGTGCCAGCAGTGGCGGGACCTTGAACACTGAAGCTTTCTTT

v_call: TRBV7-3
j_call: TRBJ2-2
d_call: NA
clone_size: NA
cdr3_aa: CASSLTSSAGTGELFF
cdr3_nt: TGTGCCAGCAGCTTAACCTCTAGCGCGGGCACCGGGGAGCTGTTTTTT

v_call: TRBV5-1
j_call: TRBJ2-7
d_call: TRBD1
clone_size: NA
cdr3_aa: CASSRDRSYEQYF
cdr3_nt: TGCGCCAGCAGCCGGGACAGATCCTACGAGCAGTACTTC

v_call: TRBV29-1
j_call: TRBJ1-1
d_call: NA
clone_size: NA
cdr3_aa: CSVAGQRNTEAFF
cdr3_nt: TGCAGCGTTGCAGGACAGAGGAACACTGAAGCTTTCTTT

v_call: TRBV4-2
j_call: TRBJ1-2
d_call: NA
clone_size: NA
cdr3_aa: CASSEGSYGYTF
cdr3_nt: TGTGCCAGCAGCGAGGGCAGCTATGGCTACACCTTC

v_call: TRBV27
j_call: TRBJ1-5
d_call: TRBD1
clone_size: NA
cdr3_aa: CASSIGTGSNQPQHF
cdr3_nt: TGTGCCAGCAGTATTGGGACAGGGAGCAATCAGCCCCAGCATTTT

v_call: TRBV7-8
j_call: TRBJ1-2
d_call: NA
clone_size: NA
cdr3_aa: CASSLARTIQDYGYTF
cdr3_nt: TGTGCCAGCAGCTTAGCTCGGACAATTCAGGACTATGGCTACACCTTC

v_call: TRBV25-1
j_call: TRBJ1-1
d_call: NA
clone_size: NA
cdr3_aa: CASTPGGNTEAFF
cdr3_nt: TGTGCCAGCACCCCCGGCGGGAACACTGAAGCTTTCTTT

v_call: TRBV18
j_call: TRBJ2-5
d_call: NA
clone_size: NA
cdr3_aa: CASSPVGWETQYF
cdr3_nt: TGTGCCAGCTCACCGGTAGGGTGGGAGACCCAGTACTTC

v_call: TRBV11-2
j_call: TRBJ2-2
d_call: TRBD2
clone_size: once
cdr3_aa: CASSFLASGRRELFF
cdr3_nt: TGTGCCAGCAGCTTTTTGGCTAGCGGGAGGAGGGAGCTGTTTTTT

v_call: TRBV5-5
j_call: TRBJ2-7
d_call: NA
clone_size: NA
cdr3_aa: CASSLSGHSSYEQYF
cdr3_nt: TGTGCCAGCAGCTTATCTGGACATAGCTCCTACGAGCAGTACTTC

v_call: TRBV11-3
j_call: TRBJ2-3
d_call: NA
clone_size: NA
cdr3_aa: CASSPVADTQYF
cdr3_nt: TGTGCCAGCAGCCCCGTGGCAGATACGCAGTATTTT